This T cell receptor beta chain was sequenced in a study of cytomegalovirus exposure and HLA in healthy donors. A word on this clone: Antigen: not known.

PCR was performed using 60 Vbeta and 13 Jbeta primers. Per the original methods: The count from a later analysis was tens of millions of unique TCR beta chains, around 10 million of them shared. Sequencing used immunoSEQ multiplex PCR; TCRdb keeps in-frame clones, though not all of them. The DNA gave D and trimming, while V, J and clone size come from that table. The data show over 150,000 clones, with 68% seen just once and less than 1.5% held by the top ten. Findings and caveats of the study: Confirmation was obtained in vitro that three CMV-associated chains are specific for CMV antigens. Sequencing likely generated an artifact that appeared as a cluster of highly shared sequence variants.

The specimen sequenced was PBMCs. The clonotype was recovered from a man aged 45-65 years in good health and CMV-seronegative.

The CDR3 sequence is CASRPPRYSGNTIYF. For the CDR3, the DNA is TGTGCCAGCAGACCGCCGAGGTACTCTGGAAACACCATATATTTT. This chain connects TRBV6-5 to TRBJ1-3; no clear D. Germline V gene sequence: CDR1 MNHEY, CDR2 SVGAGI. CDR3 size: 15 residues. V was cut by 6 bases and J by 0 bases, with 12 bases left in between.